This T cell receptor beta chain was captured in a study of Ad26.COV2.S vaccination and SARS-CoV-2 variants. Turning to the study itself: Donor allocation was to the COV1001 Ad26.COV2.S trial arm. Doses of Ad26.COV2.S were injected into muscle once or twice, 56 days apart.

This clone was recorded only once. The antigen is unknown. Trimming cost V 5 bases and J 6 bases, with 13 bases left between them. Germline CDR1 and CDR2: MNHNY and SVGAGI (reference sequence). This CDR3 region has 13 residues. Overall study results and limits: A substantial breadth of spike-specific CD8+ and CD4+ T cell responses after vaccination has been reported.

This table comes from immunoSEQ multiplex PCR, and its TCRdb copy is limited to in-frame clones, with some not included. The sample consists of about 350,000 clones, 65% to 90% of them appearing once. Noted treatment: over 15 received Ad26.COV2.S at low or high dose, single or two shots; about five received placebo; per-sample allocation not given. On day 63 after the first injection, vaccine and placebo recipients gave samples. This sequence was found in a person between 18 and 65 years old who received the Ad26.COV2.S COVID-19 vaccine or a placebo. This sequence joins TRBV6-6 and TRBJ1-2, with a tentative D call TRBD1 (6 bases). The specimen comprised peripheral blood, sampled in a trial of Ad26.COV2.S vaccine versus placebo. CDR3 DNA: TGTGCCAGCAGTCCCGGGACATCCGATGGCTACACCTTC. As protein: CASSPGTSDGYTF.